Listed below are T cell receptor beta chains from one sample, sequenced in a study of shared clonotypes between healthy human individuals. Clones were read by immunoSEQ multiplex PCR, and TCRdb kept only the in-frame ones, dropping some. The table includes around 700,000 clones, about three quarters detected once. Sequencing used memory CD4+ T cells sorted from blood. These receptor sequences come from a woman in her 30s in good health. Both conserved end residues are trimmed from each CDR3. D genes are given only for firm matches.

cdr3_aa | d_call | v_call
ASRGLAGGAGTQY | TRBD2 | TRBV5-1
ASSTYPRQDSNQPQH | NA | TRBV5-5
ASSGEGGGNNEQF | NA | TRBV2
ASSNGGRTSFQETQY | NA | TRBV21-1
ASRPIAGGTPGIYEQY | TRBD2 | TRBV11-2
ASSSGTASSYNEQF | NA | TRBV28
AIAGQSYEQY | NA | TRBV10-3
ASSLTGTRESGELF | TRBD2 | TRBV18
ASSGIDRAAYEQY | NA | TRBV19
ASTPEAGTGDTEAF | TRBD1 | TRBV4-2
ASSSTTGGYGYT | NA | TRBV6-4
ASSLGQGSNQPQH | NA | TRBV6-5
ASSLNEDTEAF | NA | TRBV7-3
ASSLPRQAGANYGYT | NA | TRBV28
ASSADRGRDEKLF | TRBD1 | TRBV19
ASSLRTGVETQY | TRBD1 | TRBV14